This TCR beta chain stems from a study of cytomegalovirus exposure and HLA in healthy donors. Study-wide points: For presence/absence analyses, sequencing depth was assumed to be roughly uniform across donors. In an earlier analysis, in some 500 donors, most V segments appeared productive either ~90% or ~30% of the time. 164 TCR beta chains were listed as cytomegalovirus-associated.

Use of 60 Vbeta and 13 Jbeta primers characterized the PCR. Sequencing used immunoSEQ multiplex PCR; TCRdb keeps in-frame clones, though not all of them. The repertoire holds fewer than 150,000 clones, with 82% as singletons. The germline gives CDR1 WNHNN, CDR2 SYGVQD (reference sequence). Trimming stripped 7 bases from V and 0 bases from J, with 9 bases between. The CDR3 contains 14 residues. Among the donors, all were healthy bone marrow donors. Only a few counts were recorded for this clone. Its antigen is unidentified. Sequenced input: PBMCs. The receptor comes from a male donor in good health and CMV-seronegative. This chain links TRBV10-1 with TRBJ1-4; D perhaps matches TRBD1 (5 bases). CDR3 residues: CASTDSATNEKLFF. In nucleotides, the CDR3 is TGCGCCAGCACAGACAGTGCAACTAATGAAAAACTGTTTTTT.